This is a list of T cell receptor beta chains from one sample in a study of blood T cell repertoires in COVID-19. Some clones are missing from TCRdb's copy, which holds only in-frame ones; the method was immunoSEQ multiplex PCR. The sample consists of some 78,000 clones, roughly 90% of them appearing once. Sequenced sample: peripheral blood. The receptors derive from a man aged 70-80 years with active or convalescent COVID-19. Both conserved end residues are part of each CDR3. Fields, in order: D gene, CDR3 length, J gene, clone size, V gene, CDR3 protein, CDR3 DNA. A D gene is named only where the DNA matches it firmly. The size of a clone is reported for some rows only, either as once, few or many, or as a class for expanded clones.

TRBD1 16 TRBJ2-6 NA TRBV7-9 CASSSWDRAGANVLTF TGTGCCAGCAGCTCGTGGGACAGGGCTGGGGCCAACGTCCTGACTTTC
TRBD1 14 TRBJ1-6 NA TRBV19 CASSMGTGGSPLHF TGTGCCAGTAGTATGGGGACAGGGGGTTCACCCCTCCACTTT
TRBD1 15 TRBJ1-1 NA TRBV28 CASSAGQGAFTEAFF TGTGCCAGCAGTGCGGGACAGGGGGCTTTCACTGAAGCTTTCTTT
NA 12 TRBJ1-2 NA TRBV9 CASSVRNYGYTF TGTGCCAGCAGCGTGAGAAACTATGGCTACACCTTC
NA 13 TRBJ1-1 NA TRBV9 CASGQFGNTEAFF TGTGCCAGCGGGCAGTTCGGGAACACTGAAGCTTTCTTT
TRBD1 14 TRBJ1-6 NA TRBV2 CASKGQEGNSPLHF TGTGCCAGCAAGGGACAGGAAGGGAATTCACCCCTCCACTTT
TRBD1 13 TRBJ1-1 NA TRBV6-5 CASVGQMNTEAFF TGTGCCAGCGTGGGACAGATGAACACTGAAGCTTTCTTT
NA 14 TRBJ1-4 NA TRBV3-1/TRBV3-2 CASSRIRGGGKLFF TGTGCCAGCAGCCGGATTCGCGGTGGAGGAAAACTGTTTTTT
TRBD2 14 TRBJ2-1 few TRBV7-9 CASSLVAGINEQFF TGTGCCAGCAGCTTAGTAGCGGGGATCAATGAGCAGTTCTTC
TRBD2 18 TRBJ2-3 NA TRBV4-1 CASSPSPSGVGSTDTQYF TGCGCCAGCAGCCCCAGCCCTAGCGGGGTGGGAAGCACAGATACGCAGTATTTT
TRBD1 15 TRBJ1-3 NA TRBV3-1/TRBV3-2 CASSQRGQGRRTIYF TGTGCCAGCAGCCAACGCGGACAGGGGCGTCGCACCATATATTTT
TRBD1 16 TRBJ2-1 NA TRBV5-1 CASSLAYQGAGNEQFF TGCGCCAGCAGCTTGGCGTATCAGGGGGCCGGGAATGAGCAGTTCTTC
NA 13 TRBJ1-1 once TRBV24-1 CATSARLNTEAFF TGTGCCACCAGTGCGAGATTGAACACTGAAGCTTTCTTT
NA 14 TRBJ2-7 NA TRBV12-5 CASGRFGDPYEQYF TGTGCTAGCGGACGATTCGGGGATCCCTACGAGCAGTACTTC
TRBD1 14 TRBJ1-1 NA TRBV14 CASSRQGGITEAFF TGTGCCAGCAGCCGACAGGGGGGAATCACTGAAGCTTTCTTT
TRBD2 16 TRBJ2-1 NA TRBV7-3 CASSLTGLAGEYEQFF TGTGCCAGCAGCTTAACGGGCCTAGCGGGGGAGTATGAGCAGTTCTTC
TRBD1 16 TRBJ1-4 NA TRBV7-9 CASSLRRGRANEKLFF TGTGCCAGCAGCTTGCGGAGGGGGCGAGCTAATGAAAAACTGTTTTTT
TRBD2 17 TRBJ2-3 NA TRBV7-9 CASSTTLTSGGSNTQYF TGTGCCAGCAGCACGACTCTGACTAGCGGGGGCTCCAATACACAGTATTTT
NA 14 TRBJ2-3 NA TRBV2 CASSAQGRTDTQYF TGTGCCAGCAGTGCGCAGGGTAGGACAGATACGCAGTATTTT
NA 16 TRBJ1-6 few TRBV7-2 CASSRFPGAYNSPLHF TGTGCCAGCAGCCGCTTTCCGGGAGCCTATAATTCACCCCTCCACTTT
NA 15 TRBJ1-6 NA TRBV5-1 CASSNPEPLNSPLHF TGCGCCAGCAGCAATCCTGAGCCCCTTAATTCACCCCTCCACTTT
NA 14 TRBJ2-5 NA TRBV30 CAWTGDRRQETQYF TGTGCCTGGACCGGAGACAGGCGCCAAGAGACCCAGTACTTC
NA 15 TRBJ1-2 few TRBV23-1 CASSPPVRGDYGYTF TGCGCCAGCAGTCCCCCAGTCCGGGGGGATTATGGCTACACCTTC
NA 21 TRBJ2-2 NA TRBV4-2 CASSQEWREISRLGNTGELFF TGTGCCAGCAGCCAAGAATGGAGGGAGATCAGTCGCCTCGGGAACACCGGGGAGCTGTTTTTT
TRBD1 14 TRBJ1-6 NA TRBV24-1 CATSDRGYNSPLHF TGTGCCACCAGCGACAGGGGGTACAATTCACCCCTCCACTTT
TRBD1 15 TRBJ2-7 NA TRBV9 CASSTSPGQRYEQYF TGTGCCAGCAGCACAAGCCCGGGACAGAGATACGAGCAGTACTTC
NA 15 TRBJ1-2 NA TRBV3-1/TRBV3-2 CASSQDHTGYYGYTF TGTGCCAGCAGCCAAGATCACACAGGCTACTATGGCTACACCTTC
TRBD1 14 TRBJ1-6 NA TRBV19 CASQGQQYNSPLHF TGTGCCAGCCAGGGACAGCAGTATAATTCACCCCTCCACTTT
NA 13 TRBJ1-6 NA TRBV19 CASGNSGSTPLHF TGTGCCAGTGGAAACAGTGGGAGTACACCCCTCCACTTT
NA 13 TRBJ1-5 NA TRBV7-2 CASSLVHNQPQHF TGTGCCAGCAGCTTAGTCCACAATCAGCCCCAGCATTTT
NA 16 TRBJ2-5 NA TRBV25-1 CASSEAGRGFQETQYF TGTGCCAGCAGTGAAGCTGGCAGGGGCTTCCAAGAGACCCAGTACTTC
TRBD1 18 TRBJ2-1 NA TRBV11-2 CASSLDQGQGSSYNEQFF TGTGCCAGCAGCTTAGATCAGGGACAGGGGTCTTCCTACAATGAGCAGTTCTTC
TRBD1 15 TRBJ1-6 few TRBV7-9 CASSLRDRGYSPLHF TGTGCCAGCAGCCTCCGGGACAGGGGTTATTCACCCCTCCACTTT
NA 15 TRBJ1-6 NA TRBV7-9 CASSLVGGGSSPLHF TGTGCCAGCAGCCTCGTGGGGGGGGGCAGTTCACCCCTCCACTTT
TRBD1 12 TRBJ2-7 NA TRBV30 CAWSGQGYEQYF TGTGCCTGGAGTGGACAGGGCTACGAGCAGTACTTC
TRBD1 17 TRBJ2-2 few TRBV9 CASSPGAGQGYTGELFF TGTGCCAGCAGCCCCGGGGCGGGACAGGGGTACACCGGGGAGCTGTTTTTT
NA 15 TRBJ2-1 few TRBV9 CASSVQVYGYNEQFF TGTGCCAGCAGCGTACAGGTTTACGGATACAATGAGCAGTTCTTC
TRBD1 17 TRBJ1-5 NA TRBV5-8 CASRRPGQGYSNQPQHF TGTGCCAGCCGCCGTCCGGGACAGGGGTATAGCAATCAGCCCCAGCATTTT
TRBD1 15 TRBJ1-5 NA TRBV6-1 CASSEMTGVGQPQHF TGTGCCAGCAGTGAAATGACAGGGGTGGGTCAGCCCCAGCATTTT
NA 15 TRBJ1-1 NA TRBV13 CASSSPRTANTEAFF TGTGCCAGCAGCTCGCCTAGGACAGCGAACACTGAAGCTTTCTTT
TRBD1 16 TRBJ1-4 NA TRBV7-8 CASSPRPGTGVEKLFF TGTGCCAGCAGCCCCCGGCCCGGGACAGGGGTTGAAAAACTGTTTTTT
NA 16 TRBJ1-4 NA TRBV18 CASSPWTRTTNEKLFF TGTGCCAGCTCCCCTTGGACTAGAACAACTAATGAAAAACTGTTTTTT
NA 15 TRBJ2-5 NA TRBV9 CASSVDPLGPETQYF TGTGCCAGCAGCGTGGACCCACTGGGGCCAGAGACCCAGTACTTC
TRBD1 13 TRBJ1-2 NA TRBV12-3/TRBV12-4 CASSSGQGYGYTF TGTGCCAGCAGTTCGGGACAGGGCTATGGCTACACCTTC
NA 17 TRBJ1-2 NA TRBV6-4 CASRVATSRGFSYGYTF TGTGCCAGCAGGGTCGCCACCTCCAGGGGTTTTAGCTATGGCTACACCTTC
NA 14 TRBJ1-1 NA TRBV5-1 CASSLDRANTEAFF TGCGCCAGCAGCTTGGACAGGGCGAACACTGAAGCTTTCTTT
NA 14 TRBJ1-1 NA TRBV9 CASSVESGGTEAFF TGTGCCAGCAGCGTAGAATCGGGCGGGACTGAAGCTTTCTTT
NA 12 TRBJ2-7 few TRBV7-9 CASSLGQYEQYF TGTGCCAGCAGCTTAGGGCAATACGAGCAGTACTTC
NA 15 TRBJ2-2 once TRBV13 CASSKRSRNTGELFF TGTGCCAGCAGCAAAAGATCCAGGAACACCGGGGAGCTGTTTTTT
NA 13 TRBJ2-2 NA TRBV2 CASTRGVPGELFF TGTGCCAGCACCCGTGGAGTCCCCGGGGAGCTGTTTTTT
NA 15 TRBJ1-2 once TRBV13 CASSLSMDRTYGYTF TGTGCCAGCAGCTTAAGCATGGACAGAACCTATGGCTACACCTTC
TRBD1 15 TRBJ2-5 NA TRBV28 CASSPPGQGGETQYF TGTGCCAGCAGCCCGCCGGGACAGGGTGGAGAGACCCAGTACTTC
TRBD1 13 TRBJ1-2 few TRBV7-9 CASTLTGGYGYTF TGTGCCAGCACCCTGACAGGGGGCTATGGCTACACCTTC
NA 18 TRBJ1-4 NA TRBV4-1 CASSPRGQGIATNEKLFF TGCGCCAGCAGCCCCCGAGGGCAGGGGATTGCAACTAATGAAAAACTGTTTTTT
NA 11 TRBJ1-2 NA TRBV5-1 CASSLADGYTF TGCGCCAGCAGCTTGGCCGATGGCTACACCTTC
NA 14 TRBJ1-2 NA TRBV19 CASSITGISGGYTF TGTGCCAGTAGTATAACGGGGATCTCAGGTGGCTACACCTTC
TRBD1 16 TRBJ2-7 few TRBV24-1 CATSDPRQGASNEQYF TGTGCCACCAGTGATCCGAGACAGGGGGCAAGTAACGAGCAGTACTTC